This is a list of T cell receptor beta chains from one sample in a study of shared clonotypes between healthy human individuals. Measured with immunoSEQ multiplex PCR; TCRdb has only the in-frame clones, and not every one. The sample carries 980,000 or so clones, 70% to 85% recorded once. The sequencing input was memory CD4+ T cells sorted from blood. All receptors come from a man younger than 35 in good health. The CDR3 runs from the conserved cysteine through the conserved F or W. The D gene is left open where the match is weak. Not all rows give a size; the values are once, few, many and, for expanded clones, a class.

j_gene: TRBJ2-1
v_gene: TRBV4-1
d_gene: TRBD2
abundance: few
CDR3nt: TGCGCCAGCAGCCAACAGAGGACTAGCGGGTGGAATGAGCAGTTCTTC
CDR3aa: CASSQQRTSGWNEQFF

j_gene: TRBJ2-4
v_gene: TRBV5-4
d_gene: .
abundance: .
CDR3nt: TGTGCCAGCAGCTTAGCAGCGGCCAAAAACATTCAGTACTTC
CDR3aa: CASSLAAAKNIQYF

j_gene: TRBJ1-1
v_gene: TRBV5-4
d_gene: .
abundance: .
CDR3nt: TGTGCCAGCAGCTTGGTTCTGGGGGCGGGTACTGAAGCTTTCTTT
CDR3aa: CASSLVLGAGTEAFF

j_gene: TRBJ2-5
v_gene: TRBV5-1
d_gene: TRBD2
abundance: .
CDR3nt: TGCGCCAGCAGCCCTGGACTAGCGGGGGGACTAGAGACCCAGTACTTC
CDR3aa: CASSPGLAGGLETQYF

j_gene: TRBJ1-2
v_gene: TRBV6-1
d_gene: .
abundance: .
CDR3nt: TGTGCCAGCAGTCTAGGGAGGAACTATGGCTACACCTTC
CDR3aa: CASSLGRNYGYTF

j_gene: TRBJ2-2
v_gene: TRBV30
d_gene: .
abundance: .
CDR3nt: TGTGCCTGGAGCCAAAGATCAGGAGACCGGGAGCTGTTTTTT
CDR3aa: CAWSQRSGDRELFF

j_gene: TRBJ1-5
v_gene: TRBV10-3
d_gene: .
abundance: once
CDR3nt: TGTGCCATCAGTGGCGGTGGGGGGGGCAATCAGCCCCAGCATTTT
CDR3aa: CAISGGGGGNQPQHF

j_gene: TRBJ2-7
v_gene: TRBV28
d_gene: TRBD1
abundance: .
CDR3nt: TGTGCCAGCAGTCCCGGACAGGCCCCCTACGAGCAGTACTTC
CDR3aa: CASSPGQAPYEQYF

j_gene: TRBJ2-7
v_gene: TRBV2
d_gene: .
abundance: .
CDR3nt: TGTGCCAGCAGTTTGGGCCGGCAGTACCACGAGCAGTACTTC
CDR3aa: CASSLGRQYHEQYF

j_gene: TRBJ2-2
v_gene: TRBV21-1
d_gene: .
abundance: .
CDR3nt: .
CDR3aa: CASSLWGTGSTGELFF

j_gene: TRBJ2-7
v_gene: TRBV7-2
d_gene: .
abundance: .
CDR3nt: TGTGCCAGCAGCTTAGTCTCGGGAGTACCTCTCTCCTACGAGCAGTACTTC
CDR3aa: CASSLVSGVPLSYEQYF

j_gene: TRBJ2-1
v_gene: TRBV6-4
d_gene: TRBD2
abundance: .
CDR3nt: TGTGCCAGCAGTTCGAGCGGGGGAAGCTACAATGAGCAGTTCTTC
CDR3aa: CASSSSGGSYNEQFF

j_gene: TRBJ2-2
v_gene: TRBV11-3
d_gene: TRBD2
abundance: .
CDR3nt: TGTGCCAGCAGCTTAGAGGGACTAGCGGGGACCACCGGGGAGCTGTTTTTT
CDR3aa: CASSLEGLAGTTGELFF

j_gene: TRBJ1-2
v_gene: TRBV9
d_gene: TRBD1
abundance: .
CDR3nt: TGTGCCAGCAGTGTCGGCAGGGGGAGTTATGGCTACACCTTC
CDR3aa: CASSVGRGSYGYTF

j_gene: TRBJ2-2
v_gene: TRBV7-2
d_gene: .
abundance: few
CDR3nt: TGTGCCAGCAGCCCTCAGAACACCGGGGAGCTGTTTTTT
CDR3aa: CASSPQNTGELFF

j_gene: TRBJ2-7
v_gene: TRBV4-1
d_gene: .
abundance: .
CDR3nt: TGCGCCAGCAGCCTACAAGGGTCCGGGGCTCACGAGCAGTACTTC
CDR3aa: CASSLQGSGAHEQYF

j_gene: TRBJ2-7
v_gene: TRBV5-1
d_gene: TRBD1
abundance: once
CDR3nt: TGCGCCAGCAGCTTGGCTGGACAGGGCATCTACGAGCAGTACTTC
CDR3aa: CASSLAGQGIYEQYF

j_gene: TRBJ2-2
v_gene: TRBV19
d_gene: TRBD1
abundance: few
CDR3nt: TGTGCCAGTAAGACAGGGCCGAACACCGGGGAGCTGTTTTTT
CDR3aa: CASKTGPNTGELFF

j_gene: TRBJ2-2
v_gene: TRBV19
d_gene: .
abundance: .
CDR3nt: TGTGCCAGTAGTACCATTCCGGGACCCAACACCGGGGAGCTGTTTTTT
CDR3aa: CASSTIPGPNTGELFF

j_gene: TRBJ2-3
v_gene: TRBV25-1
d_gene: .
abundance: .
CDR3nt: TGTGCCAGCAGTGAAACCGGCGGGAATACGCAGTATTTT
CDR3aa: CASSETGGNTQYF

j_gene: TRBJ1-3
v_gene: TRBV28
d_gene: .
abundance: .
CDR3nt: TGTGCCAGCAGTTTTGGTTCCCGTAGCACCATATATTTT
CDR3aa: CASSFGSRSTIYF

j_gene: TRBJ1-5
v_gene: TRBV21-1
d_gene: .
abundance: few
CDR3nt: TGTGCCAGCAGCAAACCCCGCAATCAGCCCCAGCATTTT
CDR3aa: CASSKPRNQPQHF

j_gene: TRBJ2-3
v_gene: TRBV5-6
d_gene: .
abundance: .
CDR3nt: TGTGCCAGCAGCTTGAGAGATACGCAGTATTTT
CDR3aa: CASSLRDTQYF

j_gene: TRBJ1-1
v_gene: TRBV2
d_gene: TRBD1
abundance: .
CDR3nt: TGTGCCAGCAGTACTACCGGGACAGCGAACACTGAAGCTTTCTTT
CDR3aa: CASSTTGTANTEAFF

j_gene: TRBJ2-7
v_gene: TRBV7-2
d_gene: TRBD2
abundance: many
CDR3nt: TGTGCCAGCAGCCCCGGACTAGCGGGAGGGCTTAAGGGCGAGCAGTACTTC
CDR3aa: CASSPGLAGGLKGEQYF

j_gene: TRBJ2-7
v_gene: TRBV7-2
d_gene: TRBD2
abundance: .
CDR3nt: TGTGCCAGCAGCTTAGAGGTCGGAGCGGGAGGAGAACGTTTCGAGCAGTACTTC
CDR3aa: CASSLEVGAGGERFEQYF

j_gene: TRBJ1-6
v_gene: TRBV7-2
d_gene: TRBD1
abundance: once
CDR3nt: TGTGCCAGCAGCGGACAGGGATATGGAAATTCACCCCTCCACTTT
CDR3aa: CASSGQGYGNSPLHF

j_gene: TRBJ1-2
v_gene: TRBV6-5
d_gene: TRBD1
abundance: .
CDR3nt: TGTGCCAGCAGTTTAGGACAGGTGCACACCTTC
CDR3aa: CASSLGQVHTF

j_gene: TRBJ2-1
v_gene: TRBV5-4
d_gene: .
abundance: few
CDR3nt: TGTGCCAGCAGCCGGGACCGCAATGAGCAGTTCTTC
CDR3aa: CASSRDRNEQFF

j_gene: TRBJ2-2
v_gene: TRBV4-1
d_gene: .
abundance: few
CDR3nt: TGCGCCAGCAGCCAAGCCATTTTCGCGCGGTCGGGACGGACGAACACCGGGGAGCTGTTTTTT
CDR3aa: CASSQAIFARSGRTNTGELFF

j_gene: TRBJ1-6
v_gene: TRBV7-2
d_gene: .
abundance: .
CDR3nt: TGTGCCAGCAGCCTCACGGCGGGAATTAATTCACCCCTCCACTTT
CDR3aa: CASSLTAGINSPLHF

j_gene: TRBJ2-1
v_gene: TRBV2
d_gene: .
abundance: .
CDR3nt: TGTGCCAGCAGAAGTTACAATGAGCAGTTCTTC
CDR3aa: CASRSYNEQFF

j_gene: TRBJ2-2
v_gene: TRBV11-2
d_gene: .
abundance: .
CDR3nt: TGTGCCAGCAGCTTAGGCAGCATCAATTCCACCGGGGAGCTGTTTTTT
CDR3aa: CASSLGSINSTGELFF

j_gene: TRBJ2-1
v_gene: TRBV7-6
d_gene: TRBD2
abundance: .
CDR3nt: TGTGCCAGCAGCTTAGATGCGGGAGGTTGGTTGAAGAATGAGCAGTTCTTC
CDR3aa: CASSLDAGGWLKNEQFF

j_gene: TRBJ2-2
v_gene: TRBV10-1
d_gene: .
abundance: many
CDR3nt: TGCGCCAGCAGTGAGTCGTACGGCGTTACGAACACCGGGGAGCTGTTTTTT
CDR3aa: CASSESYGVTNTGELFF

j_gene: TRBJ2-4
v_gene: TRBV7-6
d_gene: .
abundance: .
CDR3nt: TGTGCCAGCAGCCAGACAGGAGATGACATTCAGTACTTC
CDR3aa: CASSQTGDDIQYF

j_gene: TRBJ2-5
v_gene: TRBV5-4
d_gene: .
abundance: .
CDR3nt: TGTGCCAGCAGCTTGGACCGGGGTAGGGAAGAGACCCAGTACTTC
CDR3aa: CASSLDRGREETQYF

j_gene: TRBJ2-7
v_gene: TRBV7-9
d_gene: .
abundance: .
CDR3nt: TGTGCCAGCAGCCCAAGAGGGGGCGGGAGTCCTCCCTACTACGAGCAGTACTTC
CDR3aa: CASSPRGGGSPPYYEQYF

j_gene: TRBJ2-7
v_gene: TRBV10-3
d_gene: .
abundance: few
CDR3nt: TGTGCCATCAATCAGGGGCCACCCTACGAGCAGTACTTC
CDR3aa: CAINQGPPYEQYF

j_gene: TRBJ1-6
v_gene: TRBV10-3
d_gene: TRBD1
abundance: .
CDR3nt: TGTGCCATCAGTCCGGGACAGGGAAATTCACCCCTCCACTTT
CDR3aa: CAISPGQGNSPLHF

j_gene: TRBJ2-2
v_gene: TRBV29-1
d_gene: .
abundance: .
CDR3nt: TGCAGCGTTCGGGCAGGAACGAACACCGGGGAGCTGTTTTTT
CDR3aa: CSVRAGTNTGELFF

j_gene: TRBJ2-7
v_gene: TRBV6-1
d_gene: TRBD1
abundance: .
CDR3nt: TGTGCCAGCAAGGGACAGGGCTACGAGCAGTACTTC
CDR3aa: CASKGQGYEQYF

j_gene: TRBJ1-2
v_gene: TRBV5-4
d_gene: TRBD1
abundance: .
CDR3nt: TGTGCCAGCAGCATACAGGGGATTAGCTATGGCTACACCTTC
CDR3aa: CASSIQGISYGYTF

j_gene: TRBJ1-2
v_gene: TRBV2
d_gene: .
abundance: few
CDR3nt: TGTGCCAGCAAGGCAGGGTTGGCTGGCTACACCTTC
CDR3aa: CASKAGLAGYTF

j_gene: TRBJ2-2
v_gene: TRBV7-8
d_gene: .
abundance: .
CDR3nt: TGTGCCAGCAGCTTAGCCCACACCGGGGAGCTGTTTTTT
CDR3aa: CASSLAHTGELFF

j_gene: TRBJ2-3
v_gene: TRBV4-3
d_gene: .
abundance: .
CDR3nt: TGCGCCAGCAGCCAAGATTGGGTTAGCACAGATACGCAGTATTTT
CDR3aa: CASSQDWVSTDTQYF

j_gene: TRBJ1-5
v_gene: TRBV5-1
d_gene: TRBD1
abundance: .
CDR3nt: TGCGCCAGCAGCTTCGACAGGGGTGAGCCCCAGCATTTT
CDR3aa: CASSFDRGEPQHF

j_gene: TRBJ2-7
v_gene: TRBV6-5
d_gene: TRBD1
abundance: .
CDR3nt: TGTGCCAGCAGTCGAGGACAGGGCCACGAGCAGTACTTC
CDR3aa: CASSRGQGHEQYF

j_gene: TRBJ2-2
v_gene: TRBV28
d_gene: .
abundance: .
CDR3nt: TGTGCCAGCAGATTCTCATCCGGGGAGCTGTTTTTT
CDR3aa: CASRFSSGELFF

j_gene: TRBJ1-6
v_gene: TRBV6-1
d_gene: TRBD1
abundance: .
CDR3nt: TGTGCCAGCCGTTCCGGGACAGGGAATAATTCACCCCTCCACTTT
CDR3aa: CASRSGTGNNSPLHF

j_gene: TRBJ1-1
v_gene: TRBV6-5
d_gene: .
abundance: .
CDR3nt: TGTGCCAGCGGGCGGGCAGGCAACACTGAAGCTTTCTTT
CDR3aa: CASGRAGNTEAFF

j_gene: TRBJ2-1
v_gene: TRBV7-8
d_gene: .
abundance: .
CDR3nt: TGTGCCAGCACCCAACAGAGGAATGAGCAGTTCTTC
CDR3aa: CASTQQRNEQFF

j_gene: TRBJ2-5
v_gene: TRBV2
d_gene: .
abundance: .
CDR3nt: TGTGCCAGCAGACAGACTAGTTGGGAGACCCAGTACTTC
CDR3aa: CASRQTSWETQYF

j_gene: TRBJ2-7
v_gene: TRBV19
d_gene: .
abundance: .
CDR3nt: TGTGCCAGTAGTCCTCAGGGTTCGAGCTACGAGCAGTACTTC
CDR3aa: CASSPQGSSYEQYF

j_gene: TRBJ2-5
v_gene: TRBV6-1
d_gene: TRBD1
abundance: .
CDR3nt: TGTGCCAGCAGTGACCGTCAGGGACAGTTCCAAGAGACCCAGTACTTC
CDR3aa: CASSDRQGQFQETQYF

j_gene: TRBJ2-3
v_gene: TRBV11-2
d_gene: .
abundance: once
CDR3nt: TGTGCCAGCAGCTTAGTCGGGCGGAGCACAGATACGCAGTATTTT
CDR3aa: CASSLVGRSTDTQYF

j_gene: TRBJ2-5
v_gene: TRBV7-2
d_gene: .
abundance: .
CDR3nt: TGTGCCAGCAGCTTCGGCAGACAAGAGACCCAGTACTTC
CDR3aa: CASSFGRQETQYF

j_gene: TRBJ2-1
v_gene: TRBV5-4
d_gene: .
abundance: once
CDR3nt: TGTGCCAGCAGCTCGGGACCTACCACCTACAATGAGCAGTTCTTC
CDR3aa: CASSSGPTTYNEQFF

j_gene: TRBJ2-5
v_gene: TRBV7-8
d_gene: .
abundance: .
CDR3nt: TGTGCCAGCAGCTTAGGGGTGGCTGAGACCCAGTACTTC
CDR3aa: CASSLGVAETQYF

j_gene: TRBJ1-2
v_gene: TRBV15
d_gene: .
abundance: .
CDR3nt: TGTGCCACCAGCAGAGAACCCGGACGGGGCTATGGCTACACCTTC
CDR3aa: CATSREPGRGYGYTF